The clone carrying this T cell receptor (beta chain) has only one observation. The data were obtained in a study of blood T cell repertoires in COVID-19. Background on the study: Sites across the United States, Italy and Spain contributed samples from acute and convalescent COVID-19. T cells, B-cell-depleted T cells, or PBMCs supplied cDNA or gDNA.

This CDR3 is built from 15 residues. Germline loops: CDR1 SGHRS, CDR2 YFSETQ. Trimming removed 3 bases from V and 3 bases from J, with 16 bases in between. In the source study's methods: The assay estimated nucleated cells by amplifying reference gene primers. Libraries were prepared by immunoSEQ multiplex PCR; TCRdb keeps only in-frame clonotypes and omits some of them. V and J calls and clone size come straight from that table; D and trimming were deduced from the DNA. The sample contains about 80,000 clones, 76% of which appear only once. This chain links TRBV5-1 with TRBJ2-7; perhaps TRBD2 as D (6 bases). What was sequenced was peripheral blood. The source of this sequence is a man between 65 and 85 years old with active or convalescent COVID-19. The DNA for the CDR3 is TGCGCCAGCAGCTGGATGGGGACTCTCAGCTACGAGCAGTACTTC. Translation: CASSWMGTLSYEQYF.